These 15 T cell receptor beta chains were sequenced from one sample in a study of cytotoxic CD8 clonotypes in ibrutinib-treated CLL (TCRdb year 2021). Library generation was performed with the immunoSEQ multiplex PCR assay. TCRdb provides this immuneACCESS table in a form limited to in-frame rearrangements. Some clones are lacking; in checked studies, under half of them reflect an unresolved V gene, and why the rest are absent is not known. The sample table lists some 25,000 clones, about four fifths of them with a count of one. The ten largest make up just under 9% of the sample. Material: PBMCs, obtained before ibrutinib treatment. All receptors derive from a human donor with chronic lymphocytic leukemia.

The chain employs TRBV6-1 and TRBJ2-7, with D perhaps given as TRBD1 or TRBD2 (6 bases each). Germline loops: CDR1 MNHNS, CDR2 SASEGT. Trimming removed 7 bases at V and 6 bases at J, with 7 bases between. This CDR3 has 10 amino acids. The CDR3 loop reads CASKGGEQYF. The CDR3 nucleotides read TGTGCCAGCAAGGGGGGCGAGCAGTACTTC.

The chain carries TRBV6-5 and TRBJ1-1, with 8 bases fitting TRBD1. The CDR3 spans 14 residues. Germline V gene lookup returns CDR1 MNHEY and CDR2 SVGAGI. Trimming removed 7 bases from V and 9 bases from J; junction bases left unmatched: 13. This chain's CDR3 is CASNTGQAVLKAFF. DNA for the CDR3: TGTGCCAGCAATACGGGACAGGCCGTTCTCAAAGCTTTCTTT.

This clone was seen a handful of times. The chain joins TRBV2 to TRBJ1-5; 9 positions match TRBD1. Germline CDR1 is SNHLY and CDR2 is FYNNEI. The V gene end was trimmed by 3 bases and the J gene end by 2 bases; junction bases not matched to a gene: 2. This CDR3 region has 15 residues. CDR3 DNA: TGTGCCAGCAGTGACAGGACAGGGGGCAATCAGCCCCAGCATTTT. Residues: CASSDRTGGNQPQHF. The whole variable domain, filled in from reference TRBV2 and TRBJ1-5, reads EPEVTQTPSHQVTQMGQEVILRCVPISNHLYFYWYRQILGQKVEFLVSFYNNEISEKSEIFDDQFSVERPDGSNFTLKIRSTKLEDSAMYFCASSDRTGGNQPQHFGDGTRLSIL.

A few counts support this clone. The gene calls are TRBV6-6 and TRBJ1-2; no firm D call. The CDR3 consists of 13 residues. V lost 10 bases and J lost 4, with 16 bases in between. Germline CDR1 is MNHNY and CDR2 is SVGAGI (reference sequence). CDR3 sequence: CATTKDGGYGYTF. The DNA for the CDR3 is TGTGCCACTACCAAGGACGGCGGCTATGGCTACACCTTC.

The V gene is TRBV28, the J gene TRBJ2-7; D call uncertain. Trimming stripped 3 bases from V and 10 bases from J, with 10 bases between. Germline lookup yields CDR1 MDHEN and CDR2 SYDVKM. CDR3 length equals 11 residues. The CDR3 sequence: CASSFAAGQYF. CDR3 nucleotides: TGTGCCAGCAGTTTTGCGGCCGGACAGTACTTC.

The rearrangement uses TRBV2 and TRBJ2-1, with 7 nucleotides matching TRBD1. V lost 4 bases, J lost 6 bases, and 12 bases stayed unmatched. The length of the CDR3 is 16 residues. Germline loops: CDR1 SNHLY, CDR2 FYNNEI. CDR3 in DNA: TGTGCCAGCAGTGGAACCGGAGACAGGGCTCGCAATGAGCAGTTCTTC. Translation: CASSGTGDRARNEQFF.

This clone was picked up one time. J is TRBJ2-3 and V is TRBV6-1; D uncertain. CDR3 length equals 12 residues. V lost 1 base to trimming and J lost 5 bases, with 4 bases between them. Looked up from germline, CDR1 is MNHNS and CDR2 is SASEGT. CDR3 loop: CASSEGGDTQYF. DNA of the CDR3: TGTGCCAGCAGTGAAGGGGGAGATACGCAGTATTTT.

The CDR3 loop reads CAWSVLVQETQYF. In DNA, the CDR3 is TGTGCCTGGAGTGTCTTGGTACAAGAGACCCAGTACTTC. The J gene is TRBJ2-5, the V gene TRBV30; D gene unclear. Looked up from germline, CDR1 is GTSNPN and CDR2 is SVGIG (reference sequence). Trimming stripped 0 bases from V and 2 bases from J, with 7 bases between. The CDR3 length is 13 residues.

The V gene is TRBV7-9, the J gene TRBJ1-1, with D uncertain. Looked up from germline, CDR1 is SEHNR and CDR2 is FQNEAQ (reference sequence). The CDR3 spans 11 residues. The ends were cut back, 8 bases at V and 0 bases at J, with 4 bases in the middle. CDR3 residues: CASAMNTEAFF. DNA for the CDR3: TGTGCCAGCGCTATGAACACTGAAGCTTTCTTT.

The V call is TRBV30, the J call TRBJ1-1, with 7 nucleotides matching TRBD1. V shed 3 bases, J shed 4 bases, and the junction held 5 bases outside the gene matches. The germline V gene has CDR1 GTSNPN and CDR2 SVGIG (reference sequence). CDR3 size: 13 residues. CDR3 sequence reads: CAWRQGLSTEAFF. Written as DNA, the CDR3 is TGTGCCTGGAGACAGGGGTTGAGCACTGAAGCTTTCTTT.

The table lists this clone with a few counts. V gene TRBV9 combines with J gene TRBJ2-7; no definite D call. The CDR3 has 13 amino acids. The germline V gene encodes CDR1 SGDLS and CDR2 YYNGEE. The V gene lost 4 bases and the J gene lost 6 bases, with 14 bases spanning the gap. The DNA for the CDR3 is TGTGCCAGCAGCTTCACTCCTCTCTCCGAGCAGTACTTC. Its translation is CASSFTPLSEQYF.

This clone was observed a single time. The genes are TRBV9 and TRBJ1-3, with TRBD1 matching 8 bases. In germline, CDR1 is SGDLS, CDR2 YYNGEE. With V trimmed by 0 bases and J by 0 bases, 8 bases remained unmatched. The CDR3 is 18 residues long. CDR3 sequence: CASSVVAGTGVSGNTIYF. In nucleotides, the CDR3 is TGTGCCAGCAGCGTAGTCGCCGGGACAGGAGTCTCTGGAAACACCATATATTTT.

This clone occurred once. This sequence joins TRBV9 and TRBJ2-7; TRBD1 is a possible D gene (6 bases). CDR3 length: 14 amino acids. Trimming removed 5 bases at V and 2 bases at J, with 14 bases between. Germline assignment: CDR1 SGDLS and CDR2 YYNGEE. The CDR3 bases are TGTGCCAGCAGTCCTTGGGACACGGCCTACGAGCAGTACTTC. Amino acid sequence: CASSPWDTAYEQYF.

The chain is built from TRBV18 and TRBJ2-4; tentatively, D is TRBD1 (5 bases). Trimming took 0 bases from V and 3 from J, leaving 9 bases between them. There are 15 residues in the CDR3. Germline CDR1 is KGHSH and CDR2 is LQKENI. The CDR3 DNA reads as TGTGCCAGCTCACCACCGGCAGGGCACAAAAACATTCAGTACTTC. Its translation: CASSPPAGHKNIQYF.

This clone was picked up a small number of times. CDR3 protein: CASRRAAGAGTGEQYF. DNA for the CDR3: TGTGCCAGCAGAAGGGCGGCGGGGGCGGGTACGGGCGAGCAGTACTTC. The chain uses TRBV27 and TRBJ2-7; D is possibly TRBD2 (7 bases). There are 16 residues in the CDR3. Germline V gives CDR1 MNHEY, CDR2 SMNVEV (reference sequence). V shed 6 bases and J shed 6 bases, with 24 bases lying between them.